These 8 T cell receptor beta chains came from one sample sequenced in a study of T cells after yellow fever vaccination. TCRdb independently ran MiXCR on the 5' RACE reads; one entry per CDR3 protein. The sample carries roughly 11,000 distinct CDR3 sequences, about 6.1% recorded once. Sample: PBMCs, either bulk or a sorted T-cell subset (CD4+, CD8+, memory, or dextramer-sorted; not recorded which), taken on the day of the yellow fever booster vaccination. These receptor sequences come from a man under 40 who received the YFV17D yellow fever vaccine.

This clonotype has a count of ten or more. The chain links TRBV7-3 to TRBJ2-1; TRBD2 agrees at 16 bases. With V trimmed by 0 bases and J by 10 bases, 3 bases remained unmatched. CDR3 length: 16 residues. The V gene's germline CDR1 is SGHTA and CDR2 FQGTGA. The CDR3 DNA reads as TGTGCCAGCAGCTTAACCCCGGGACTAGCGGGAGGGGAGCAGTTCTTC. As protein: CASSLTPGLAGGEQFF.

In this sample, this clonotype is medium-sized. This chain links TRBV12-3 or TRBV12-4 with TRBJ1-6; D is uncertain. Trimming cost V 2 bases and J 10 bases, with 9 bases left between them. The CDR3 loop spans 13 amino acids. The CDR3 nucleotides are TGTGCCAGCAGTTTATCAGCGGTGTCACCCCTCCACTTT. It translates to CASSLSAVSPLHF.

The chain is built from TRBV15 and TRBJ2-2, with TRBD2 matching 11 bases. With 0 bases clipped from V and 5 bases from J, the junction kept 14 bases outside the gene matches. The CDR3 has 20 residues. Looked up from germline, CDR1 is LNHNV and CDR2 is YYDKDF (reference sequence). This chain's CDR3 is CATSRDVEVLASGGTGELFF. As DNA, the CDR3 is TGTGCCACCAGCAGAGATGTAGAGGTGTTGGCTAGCGGGGGGACCGGGGAGCTGTTTTTT.

The chain is built from TRBV20-1 and TRBJ1-6, with D perhaps matching TRBD1 (5 bases). CDR3 length: 18 residues. Per the germline V gene, CDR1 is DFQATT and CDR2 is SNEGSKA (reference sequence). The V end was cut by 4 bases, the J end by 10 bases, with 29 bases between. DNA for the CDR3: TGCAGTGCTAAGGATCCCCAAGGGGTGGCAGGGAGGAAGTCACCCCTCCACTTT. Translating gives CSAKDPQGVAGRKSPLHF.

This clonotype has ten or more counts. V usage is TRBV20-1 and J usage is TRBJ2-3, with D perhaps TRBD2 (7 bases). The V and J ends lost 1 base and 0 bases respectively, with 23 bases between them. Germline loops: CDR1 DFQATT, CDR2 SNEGSKA (reference sequence). The length of the CDR3 is 19 residues. In nucleotides, the CDR3 is TGCAGTGCTAGAGTCCCAAGGGGGAAGAGCGGGGTCAGCACAGATACGCAGTATTTT. The encoded protein is CSARVPRGKSGVSTDTQYF.

In this sample, this clonotype turned up many times. This sequence joins TRBV10-2 and TRBJ1-1; D call uncertain. Trimming took 6 bases from V and 1 from J, leaving 21 bases between them. Germline V lookup: CDR1 WSHSY, CDR2 SAAADI. The CDR3 contains 17 residues. The CDR3 reads CASRDPSGSASNTEAFF. The DNA of the CDR3 is TGCGCCAGCAGAGATCCATCAGGTTCAGCATCGAACACTGAAGCTTTCTTT.

This clonotype was recorded at least ten times. The CDR3 DNA is TGTGCCACCAGTGACTACACGGATACGCAGTATTTT. Protein: CATSDYTDTQYF. The chain couples TRBV24-1 to TRBJ2-3, with D hard to call. The CDR3 runs to 12 residues. Trimming removed 4 bases from V and 6 bases from J, with 7 bases in between. Germline V gene data show CDR1 as KGHDR and CDR2 as SFDVKD.

This chain connects TRBV29-1 to TRBJ2-3; D is ambiguous. Deletions cut 7 bases from V and 0 bases from J, with 8 bases between. Germline lookup yields CDR1 SQVTM and CDR2 ANQGSEA. This CDR3 contains 12 residues. CDR3 sequence (DNA): TGCAGCGCGACCACCAGCACAGATACGCAGTATTTT. Translating gives CSATTSTDTQYF.